This T cell receptor (beta chain) was sequenced during a study of blood T cell repertoires in COVID-19. Germline assignment: CDR1 SGHTA and CDR2 FQGNSA. CDR3 size: 11 residues. V was pared by 2 bases and J by 6 bases, with 5 bases between. Profiling relied on immunoSEQ multiplex PCR, and the TCRdb table lists in-frame clones only, not all of them. The sample has over 200,000 clones, 85% to 90% seen once. The chain couples TRBV7-2 to TRBJ2-7, with D uncertain. The sample consisted of peripheral blood. This sequence was found in a man under 40 with COVID-19, enrolled during active disease. The CDR3 loop is CASSLYSEQYF. As DNA, the CDR3 is TGTGCCAGCAGCTTATACAGCGAGCAGTACTTC.